This T cell receptor beta chain was sequenced in a study of T-cell memory formation after mild COVID-19. The wider study: TCR clusters showed largely donor specificity.

A remark on this clonotype: As yet, its antigen is unknown.

Notes on the study in general: Clones that shrank (day 15 to 85) were balanced CD4/CD8, whereas later expanders leaned CD4+.

Each CDR3 protein is one row after TCRdb ran MiXCR on the 5' RACE reads. The sample lists approximately 65,000 distinct CDR3 sequences, over 15% occurring once. The CDR3 spans 14 residues. V dropped 3 bases and J dropped 5 bases, with 13 bases sitting between them. Germline V gives CDR1 SEHNR, CDR2 FQNEAQ (reference sequence). The clonotype was recovered from an adult woman who had mild COVID-19 (a few samples of this study predate the infection). Cell type and time point are not known. This chain links TRBV7-9 with TRBJ1-1; D perhaps matches TRBD1 (5 bases). The sample taken for sequencing was PBMCs or a T cell subset sorted from them (not recorded which). The CDR3 loop reads CASSFYGAGTEAFF. The CDR3, as DNA: TGTGCCAGCAGCTTTTACGGGGCTGGAACTGAAGCTTTCTTT.